One T cell receptor (beta chain) is described in this entry. TCRdb called the PCR reads again in MiXCR, with one record for every CDR3 protein. Among tens of thousands of distinct CDR3 sequences listed, about half were seen once. Samples came from patients with localized non-small cell lung adenocarcinoma. These data originate in a study of CD4 and CD8 cells across lung adenocarcinoma regions. This CDR3 spans 14 amino acids. The germline CDR1 and CDR2 sequences are ENHRY and SYGVKD. Material: CD8+ T cells from the center of a lung tumor. The J gene is TRBJ2-3, the V gene TRBV10-3; D might be TRBD1 or TRBD2, each matching 5 bases. TRBJ2-7 matches the DNA end more closely, so the J call is doubtful. The source is a female donor with lung adenocarcinoma. The CD4 and CD8 labels of this study may be unreliable. The CDR3 reads CAGIGSRGADTQYF. CDR3 DNA: TGTGCGGGCATAGGGTCTCGAGGGGCAGATACGCAGTACTTC.